These 26 T cell receptor beta chains originate from one sample sequenced in a study of OX40 agonist ivuxolimab in advanced cancers. Generated by immunoSEQ multiplex PCR, the TCRdb table keeps only in-frame clones and is missing some. The sample records under 65,000 clones, approximately 89% being singletons. The material was CD4+ or CD8+ T cells sorted from blood, obtained in a trial of the OX40 agonist ivuxolimab. The receptors were gathered from an adult with an advanced solid tumor such as melanoma, head and neck, liver or kidney cancer.

The gene calls are TRBV2 and TRBJ2-3, with unresolved D. CDR1 and CDR2 from the germline V gene are SNHLY and FYNNEI. The length of the CDR3 is 15 residues. Trimming pared 7 bases from V and 1 base from J, leaving 15 bases between. DNA for the CDR3: TGTGCCAGCACCCCCTGGCTAAGTGGCACAGATACGCAGTATTTT. Translated, it gives CASTPWLSGTDTQYF.

V and J are TRBV7-2 and TRBJ2-3, with 9 bases identical to TRBD2. The CDR3 covers 15 residues. With V trimmed by 5 bases and J by 6 bases, 9 bases remained unmatched. Germline V CDR1 and CDR2: SGHTA, FQGNSA. The chain's CDR3 is CASSQGLARSDTQYF. The CDR3 nucleotides are TGTGCCAGCAGCCAGGGACTAGCCAGGTCGGATACGCAGTATTTT. The full variable domain, with the rest looked up from reference TRBV7-2 and TRBJ2-3, is GAGVSQSPSNKVTEKGKDVELRCDPISGHTALYWYRQSLGQGLEFLIYFQGNSAPDKSGLPSDRFSAERTGGSVSTLTIQRTQQEDSAVYLCASSQGLARSDTQYFGPGTRLTVL.

The CDR3 region has the DNA TGTGCCACCAGTAACCCGCCCGGCAGAACCTCTGGGGCCAACGTCCTGACTTTC. This translates into CATSNPPGRTSGANVLTF. The chain uses TRBV15 and TRBJ2-6; D is undetermined. V lost 6 bases and J lost 0, with 18 bases in between. CDR1 is LNHNV and CDR2 is YYDKDF in the germline V gene (reference sequence). CDR3 length: 18 residues.

The gene calls are TRBV15 and TRBJ1-4; the match to TRBD1 covers 8 bases. There are 15 residues in the CDR3. Germline V gives CDR1 LNHNV, CDR2 YYDKDF (reference sequence). V was clipped by 5 bases and J by 4 bases; unmatched bases: 6. This CDR3 reads CATSGRGLGNEKLFF. The CDR3 nucleotides are TGTGCCACCAGCGGCAGGGGGCTCGGTAATGAAAAACTGTTTTTT. The full variable domain, completed using reference TRBV15 and TRBJ1-4, is DAMVIQNPRYQVTQFGKPVTLSCSQTLNHNVMYWYQQKSSQAPKLLFHYYDKDFNNEADTPDNFQSRRPNTSFCFLDIRSPGLGDTAMYLCATSGRGLGNEKLFFGSGTQLSVL.

This chain connects TRBV28 to TRBJ2-3, with TRBD1 matching over 7 bases. The length of the CDR3 is 15 residues. V shed 5 bases, J shed 1 base, and the junction held 6 bases outside the gene matches. In germline, CDR1 is MDHEN, CDR2 SYDVKM. CDR3 nucleotide sequence: TGTGCCAGCAGTCACAGGGGTTGGGGCACAGATACGCAGTATTTT. Translation gives CASSHRGWGTDTQYF.

The chain recombines TRBV28 with TRBJ2-3; D unresolved. V lost 5 bases to trimming and J lost 2 bases, with 5 bases between them. The germline V gene encodes CDR1 MDHEN and CDR2 SYDVKM. The CDR3 totals 12 residues. The DNA for the CDR3 is TGTGCCAGCAGTCCGTCCACAGATACGCAGTATTTT. Its protein is CASSPSTDTQYF.

The chain has TRBV7-2 and TRBJ1-5; the D is unclear. The ends were cut back, 5 bases at V and 5 bases at J, with 16 bases in the middle. Germline V gene data show CDR1 as SGHTA and CDR2 as FQGNSA. The CDR3 covers 15 residues. The CDR3 sequence: CASSRPGRVDQPQHF. CDR3 in DNA: TGTGCCAGCAGCCGCCCGGGGAGAGTAGATCAGCCCCAGCATTTT. Together with reference TRBV7-2 and TRBJ1-5, the CDR3 gives the full variable domain: GAGVSQSPSNKVTEKGKDVELRCDPISGHTALYWYRQSLGQGLEFLIYFQGNSAPDKSGLPSDRFSAERTGGSVSTLTIQRTQQEDSAVYLCASSRPGRVDQPQHFGDGTRLSIL.

In DNA form, the CDR3 reads TGCGCCAGCAAGTATGACTACGAGCAGTACTTC. Amino acids: CASKYDYEQYF. The V gene is TRBV10-2, the J gene TRBJ2-7, with D unclear. V shed 7 bases and J shed 3 bases, with 7 bases lying between them. The CDR3 totals 11 residues. From germline, CDR1 is WSHSY and CDR2 SAAADI.

The V and J genes are TRBV7-9 and TRBJ1-4, with TRBD1 matching 7 bases. The CDR3 sequence is 15 residues long. Germline-derived CDR1 and CDR2 are SEHNR and FQNEAQ (reference sequence). V dropped 5 bases and J dropped 5; count of bases not matched to a gene: 8. This chain's CDR3 is CASSPRDSWNEKLFF. The CDR3 nucleotides are TGTGCCAGCAGCCCTCGGGACAGCTGGAATGAAAAACTGTTTTTT.

This clone was recorded only once. The chain is built from TRBV7-2 and TRBJ2-5, with no clear D. The J call may be in error: the DNA end matches TRBJ2-7 better. The CDR3 sequence is 14 residues long. From germline, CDR1 is SGHTA and CDR2 FQGNSA. The CDR3 is CASSLAAARYEQYF. In DNA form, the CDR3 reads TGTGCCAGCAGCTTAGCGGCAGCGCGATACGAGCAGTACTTC.

The J gene is TRBJ2-7, the V gene TRBV28, with 8 nucleotides matching TRBD2. This CDR3 contains 15 residues. The germline gives CDR1 MDHEN, CDR2 SYDVKM. The J segment lost 3 bases and the V segment lost 3 bases, leaving 7 bases of the junction unmatched. CDR3 in DNA: TGTGCCAGCAGTTTGCGGGCGGGAGGCTTCTACGAGCAGTACTTC. Residues: CASSLRAGGFYEQYF.

The J gene is TRBJ2-5, the V gene TRBV5-1; D is perhaps TRBD1 (6 bases). Germline V gene lookup returns CDR1 SGHRS and CDR2 YFSETQ. The CDR3 totals 16 residues. Deletions cut 2 bases from V and 5 bases from J, with 19 bases between. CDR3 protein: CASSFGERGSAETQYF. In nucleotides, the CDR3 is TGCGCCAGCAGCTTTGGGGAGAGGGGGAGTGCGGAGACCCAGTACTTC.

The rearrangement joins TRBV27 to TRBJ2-7, with 10 bases aligning to TRBD1. The CDR3 is 15 residues long. Germline trimming cut 8 bases from V and 4 bases from J; bases unmatched to any gene: 11. Germline V gene sequence: CDR1 MNHEY, CDR2 SMNVEV (reference sequence). CDR3 in amino acids: CASGDGTGERYEQYF. The CDR3 DNA sequence: TGTGCCAGCGGCGACGGGACAGGGGAAAGATACGAGCAGTACTTC.

The chain combines TRBV5-6 with TRBJ2-1, with D hard to call. This CDR3 is built from 15 residues. The V end was cut by 4 bases, the J end by 1 base, with 12 bases between. Germline loops: CDR1 SGHDT, CDR2 YYEEEE. The CDR3: CASSPLYISYNEQFF. The CDR3 coding sequence is TGTGCCAGCAGCCCGTTGTACATTTCCTACAATGAGCAGTTCTTC.

This rearrangement joins TRBV5-5 to TRBJ2-2; a weak D match, TRBD2 (6 bases). The CDR3 is 16 amino acids. Trimming left V 4 bases short and J 1 base short, with 14 bases between. Germline values: CDR1 SGHKS, CDR2 YYEKEE (reference sequence). The CDR3 loop is CASSGAGQLNTGELFF. The CDR3 bases are TGTGCCAGCAGCGGGGCGGGGCAGCTGAACACCGGGGAGCTGTTTTTT.

The chain carries TRBV28 and TRBJ1-6, with D hard to call. Trimming took 6 bases from V and 6 from J, leaving 6 bases between them. Germline CDR1 reads MDHEN; CDR2 reads SYDVKM. The CDR3 is 12 amino acids. As DNA, the CDR3 is TGTGCCAGCAGGGACGGTAATTCACCCCTCCACTTT. This translates into CASRDGNSPLHF.

CDR3 residues: CASSPWAGNTGELFF. The CDR3 coding sequence is TGTGCCAGCTCACCATGGGCAGGGAACACCGGGGAGCTGTTTTTT. The chain employs TRBV18 and TRBJ2-2; no clear D gene. Per the germline V gene, CDR1 is KGHSH and CDR2 is LQKENI. V was clipped by 2 bases and J by 1 base, with 8 bases between them. This CDR3 is 15 amino acids long.

The rearrangement uses TRBV5-4 and TRBJ2-7; the D gene is possibly TRBD1 (6 bases). The CDR3 is 13 residues long. Between the trimmed V and J ends, which lost 2 bases and 7 bases, there was a span of 13 bases. Germline CDR1 reads SGHNT; CDR2 reads YYREEE (reference sequence). CDR3 coding DNA: TGTGCCAGCAGCTTTTTGCAGGGGCGGGAGCAGTACTTC. Protein: CASSFLQGREQYF.

This chain connects TRBV7-9 to TRBJ1-5; 8 bases agree with TRBD1. Germline V gives CDR1 SEHNR, CDR2 FQNEAQ (reference sequence). The trim removed 6 bases at V and 8 bases at J, leaving 9 bases unmatched. CDR3 length: 14 amino acids. CDR3 protein: CASSPTGGIEPQHF. The CDR3 DNA follows: TGTGCCAGCAGTCCAACAGGGGGTATTGAGCCCCAGCATTTT.

J is TRBJ2-5 and V is TRBV6-1, with 8 bases aligning to TRBD1. The CDR3 extends over 16 amino acids. V dropped 2 bases and J dropped 2; count of bases not matched to a gene: 7. Per germline, CDR1 MNHNS and CDR2 SASEGT. The CDR3 region has the DNA TGTGCCAGCAGTGAATACTGGACAGGGCAACAAGAGACCCAGTACTTC. Amino acids: CASSEYWTGQQETQYF.

The chain has TRBV5-1 and TRBJ2-5; weak D call: TRBD1 (6 bases). The V gene lost 1 base and the J gene lost 3 bases, with 10 bases spanning the gap. The CDR3 extends over 14 amino acids. Germline lookup yields CDR1 SGHRS and CDR2 YFSETQ. CDR3 region: CASSLYSGEETQYF. For the CDR3, the DNA is TGCGCCAGCAGCTTGTATTCAGGGGAAGAGACCCAGTACTTC. Full variable domain (outside the CDR3, taken from reference TRBV5-1 and TRBJ2-5): KAGVTQTPRYLIKTRGQQVTLSCSPISGHRSVSWYQQTPGQGLQFLFEYFSETQRNKGNFPGRFSGRQFSNSRSEMNVSTLELGDSALYLCASSLYSGEETQYFGPGTRLLVL.

This clone is judged medium-sized. The chain combines TRBV27 with TRBJ1-2; 7 bases are a match to TRBD1. From germline, CDR1 is MNHEY and CDR2 SMNVEV (reference sequence). The V segment lost 6 bases and the J segment 8 bases; nucleotides outside the gene matches: 9. This CDR3 is built from 13 residues. Here the CDR3 reads CASSLTGARGYTF. Written as DNA, the CDR3 is TGTGCCAGCAGCCTTACAGGGGCGCGGGGCTACACCTTC.

The rearrangement joins TRBV5-1 to TRBJ1-1; 8 bases match TRBD1. CDR3 length: 14 amino acids. V shed 7 bases and J 2 bases; nucleotides not matched to a gene: 7. Germline assignment: CDR1 SGHRS and CDR2 YFSETQ. The CDR3 loop is CASGRTGINTEAFF. The DNA for the CDR3 is TGCGCCAGCGGCCGGACAGGGATCAACACTGAAGCTTTCTTT.

This clone appeared a few times. The chain couples TRBV5-1 to TRBJ1-2; D unresolved. Germline V gene data show CDR1 as SGHRS and CDR2 as YFSETQ. Trimming shortened V by 4 bases and J by 8 bases, and 18 bases separated the two germline ends. CDR3 length equals 14 residues. CDR3 protein: CASSGSFGVGGYTF. DNA for the CDR3: TGCGCCAGCAGCGGTAGTTTTGGGGTAGGCGGCTACACCTTC.

The chain joins TRBV6-6 to TRBJ2-3; D is unresolved. Trimming shortened V by 0 bases and J by 9 bases, and 10 bases separated the two germline ends. Per the germline V gene, CDR1 is MNHNY and CDR2 is SVGAGI (reference sequence). The CDR3 runs 13 residues. The CDR3 loop is CASSYSYENTQYF. The DNA for the CDR3 is TGTGCCAGCAGTTACTCTTACGAGAACACGCAGTATTTT.

The chain recombines TRBV18 with TRBJ2-5; D possibly corresponds to TRBD2 (5 bases). The germline CDR1 and CDR2 sequences are KGHSH and LQKENI. Trimming removed 2 bases at V and 3 bases at J, with 7 bases between. The CDR3 is 13 residues long. The CDR3 sequence: CASSPSGKETQYF. CDR3 in DNA: TGTGCCAGCTCACCAAGCGGAAAAGAGACCCAGTACTTC. Using reference TRBV18 and TRBJ2-5 for the parts outside the CDR3, the full variable domain is NAGVMQNPRHLVRRRGQEARLRCSPMKGHSHVYWYRQLPEEGLKFMVYLQKENIIDESGMPKERFSAEFPKEGPSILRIQQVVRGDSAAYFCASSPSGKETQYFGPGTRLLVL.